Listed below are T cell receptor beta chains from one sample, sequenced in a study of blood T cell repertoires in COVID-19. Method: immunoSEQ multiplex PCR; TCRdb's copy keeps in-frame clones and lacks some. This sample yields fewer than 150,000 clones, of which about 75% are seen a single time; about 18% belongs to the top ten. The sequenced material came from peripheral blood. All receptors come from a man of 80 years or more with acute or convalescent COVID-19. Both conserved end residues are part of each CDR3. A D gene is named only where the DNA matches it firmly. Clone size is shown for a subset of rows, as once, few, many or a class of expanded clone.

abundance	v_gene	len	j_gene	d_gene	CDR3aa	CDR3nt
NA	TRBV11-2	15	TRBJ2-2	NA	CASSLPTGNTGELFF	TGTGCCAGCAGCTTACCGACGGGAAACACCGGGGAGCTGTTTTTT
NA	TRBV20-1	12	TRBJ2-3	NA	CSASLAFDTQYF	TGCAGTGCTAGTCTAGCCTTCGATACGCAGTATTTT
NA	TRBV6-2/TRBV6-3	16	TRBJ2-5	NA	CASSYDAGLIKETQYF	TGTGCCAGCAGTTACGATGCGGGGCTCATTAAGGAGACCCAGTACTTC
NA	TRBV3-1/TRBV3-2	13	TRBJ1-2	NA	CASSQRGQRGYTF	TGTGCCAGCAGCCAGAGAGGACAGCGCGGCTACACCTTC
few	TRBV4-1	15	TRBJ2-5	TRBD1	CASSQYGTGQETQYF	TGCGCCAGCAGCCAATACGGGACAGGGCAAGAGACCCAGTACTTC
NA	TRBV3-1/TRBV3-2	15	TRBJ1-6	TRBD1	CASSQGTGVNSPLHF	TGTGCCAGCAGCCAAGGGACAGGGGTAAATTCACCCCTCCACTTT
NA	TRBV9	15	TRBJ2-5	NA	CASSVGPGGGETQYF	TGTGCCAGCAGCGTAGGCCCTGGAGGCGGAGAGACCCAGTACTTC
once	TRBV7-8	14	TRBJ1-4	TRBD1	CASSTGQGNEKLFF	TGTGCCAGCAGCACGGGACAGGGGAATGAAAAACTGTTTTTT
NA	TRBV5-4	14	TRBJ1-4	TRBD1	CASSSDRGNEKLFF	TGTGCCAGCAGCTCCGACAGGGGTAATGAAAAACTGTTTTTT
NA	TRBV3-1/TRBV3-2	14	TRBJ2-7	TRBD2	CASSQHSGGGEQYF	TGTGCCAGCAGCCAACATAGCGGGGGTGGCGAGCAGTACTTC
NA	TRBV19	15	TRBJ1-5	NA	CASSIVRDSNQPQHF	TGTGCCAGTAGTATCGTCAGGGATAGCAATCAGCCCCAGCATTTT
NA	TRBV20-1	11	TRBJ2-5	NA	CSARPSQTQYF	TGCAGTGCTAGACCTTCCCAGACCCAGTACTTC
NA	TRBV3-1/TRBV3-2	14	TRBJ2-7	TRBD1	CASSYRTGAYEQYF	TGTGCCAGCAGCTATCGGACAGGGGCCTACGAGCAGTACTTC
once	TRBV6-5	13	TRBJ1-1	TRBD1	CASSPGQGAGAFF	TGTGCCAGCAGCCCCGGACAGGGGGCAGGAGCTTTCTTT
NA	TRBV27	17	TRBJ2-2	TRBD1	CASSPDWGQVNTGELFF	TGTGCCAGCAGTCCCGACTGGGGACAGGTAAACACCGGGGAGCTGTTTTTT
NA	TRBV4-1	15	TRBJ1-4	NA	CASSPGGALVEKLFF	TGCGCCAGCAGCCCGGGAGGGGCCCTTGTTGAAAAACTGTTTTTT
NA	TRBV6-2/TRBV6-3	18	TRBJ2-6	TRBD1	CASSFQGAEIYGANVLTF	TGTGCCAGCAGTTTTCAGGGGGCTGAGATCTATGGGGCCAACGTCCTGACTTTC
NA	TRBV7-7	15	TRBJ2-3	NA	CASSLRGTHTDTQYF	TGTGCTAGCAGCTTAAGGGGGACGCACACAGATACGCAGTATTTT
NA	TRBV19	15	TRBJ2-2	TRBD2	CASSIGGLAAGELFF	TGTGCCAGTAGTATAGGGGGACTAGCCGCAGGGGAGCTGTTTTTT
NA	TRBV5-1	14	TRBJ2-7	NA	CASSLKGVGYEQYF	TGCGCCAGCAGCTTAAAAGGAGTAGGTTACGAGCAGTACTTC
NA	TRBV19	12	TRBJ1-3	NA	CASTLSGNTIYF	TGTGCCAGTACTCTCTCTGGAAACACCATATATTTT
NA	TRBV6-1	17	TRBJ1-2	TRBD1	CASSDQHITGGDYGYTF	TGTGCCAGCAGTGACCAACATATTACAGGGGGCGACTATGGCTACACCTTC
NA	TRBV5-1	15	TRBJ2-2	NA	CASSLTNLNTGELFF	TGCGCCAGCAGCCTGACTAACCTGAACACCGGGGAGCTGTTTTTT
NA	TRBV5-6	15	TRBJ2-5	TRBD1	CASSLRDRGPETQYF	TGTGCCAGCAGCCTCCGGGACAGGGGTCCAGAGACCCAGTACTTC
NA	TRBV19	14	TRBJ1-4	TRBD1	CASSIGDRGEKLFF	TGTGCCAGTAGTATCGGAGACAGGGGTGAAAAACTGTTTTTT
NA	TRBV7-9	13	TRBJ2-7	NA	CASSPSGTPQQYF	TGTGCCAGCAGCCCCTCCGGGACACCCCAGCAGTACTTC